The present T cell receptor beta chain was sequenced within a study of T-cell reconstitution after alpha-beta-depleted transplantation in children. Study results and caveats: From newly produced T cells came most of the T-cell counts and diversity one year after transplant. TCRbeta diversity was high at day 60 in some patients (a result of surviving recipient T cells and thymic progenitors). As was reported, about two months after transplant, alpha-beta T cells came from several hundred expanded graft clones.

Concerning this clonotype: As yet, its antigen is unknown.

Unique molecular identifiers were used in preparing the TCRbeta library. MiXCR was run by TCRdb on the PCR reads, yielding one entry per CDR3 protein. The sample contains about 980,000 distinct CDR3 sequences, less than 30% of which appear only once. Trimming took 4 bases from V and 1 from J, leaving 21 bases between them. This CDR3 has 17 amino acids. CDR1 DFQATT and CDR2 SNEGSKA come from the germline V gene (reference sequence). The clonotype originates from a boy less than two years old who had a stem cell transplant for SCID, so the T cells may come from the graft donor. The sample consisted of PBMCs, mostly from graft donor cells, taken 360 days after TCRalphabeta/CD19-depleted stem cell transplant. V is TRBV20-1 and J is TRBJ2-3; D gene ambiguous. CDR3 protein: CSATGSSNGWGTDTQYF. The CDR3 coding sequence is TGCAGTGCTACCGGGTCTTCTAACGGTTGGGGCACAGATACGCAGTATTTT.